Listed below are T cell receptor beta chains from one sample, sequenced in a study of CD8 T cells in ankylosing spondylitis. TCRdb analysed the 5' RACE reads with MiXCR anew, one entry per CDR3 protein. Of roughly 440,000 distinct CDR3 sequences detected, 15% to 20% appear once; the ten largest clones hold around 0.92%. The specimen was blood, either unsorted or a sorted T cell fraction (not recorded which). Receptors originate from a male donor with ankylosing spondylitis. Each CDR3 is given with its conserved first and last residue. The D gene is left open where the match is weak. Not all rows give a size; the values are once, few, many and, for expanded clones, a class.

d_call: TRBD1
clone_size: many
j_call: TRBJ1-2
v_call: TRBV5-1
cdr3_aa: CASSLMDRAGGYTF
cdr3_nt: TGCGCCAGCAGCTTAATGGACAGGGCGGGCGGCTACACCTTC

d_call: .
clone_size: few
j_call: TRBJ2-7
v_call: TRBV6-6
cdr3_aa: CASWGQGTYEQYF
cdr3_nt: TGTGCCAGCTGGGGTCAGGGAACCTACGAGCAGTACTTC

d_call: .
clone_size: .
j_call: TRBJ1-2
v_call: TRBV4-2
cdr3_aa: CASSSSLQGNGYTF
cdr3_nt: TGTGCCAGCAGTTCTAGCCTCCAGGGGAACGGCTACACCTTC

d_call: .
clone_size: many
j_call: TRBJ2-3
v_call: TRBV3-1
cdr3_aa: CASSPTSGSTDTQYF
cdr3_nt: TGTGCCAGCAGCCCAACAAGCGGGAGCACAGATACGCAGTATTTT

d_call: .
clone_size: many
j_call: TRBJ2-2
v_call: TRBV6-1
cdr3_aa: CASISPNTGELFF
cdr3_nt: TGTGCCAGCATCAGTCCGAACACCGGGGAGCTGTTTTTT

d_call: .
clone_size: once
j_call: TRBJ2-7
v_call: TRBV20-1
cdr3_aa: CSAISGKNYEQYF
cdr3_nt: TGCAGTGCTATATCAGGAAAAAACTACGAGCAGTACTTC

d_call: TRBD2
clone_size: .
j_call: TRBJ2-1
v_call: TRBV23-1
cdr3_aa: CASSQRRPTSGGNEQFF
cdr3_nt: TGCGCCAGCAGTCAACGCCGACCGACTAGCGGGGGCAATGAGCAGTTCTTC

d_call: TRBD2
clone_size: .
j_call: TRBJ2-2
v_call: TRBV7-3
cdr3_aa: CASSPTQLAGFTGELFF
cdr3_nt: TGTGCCAGCAGCCCTACCCAACTAGCGGGCTTTACCGGGGAGCTGTTTTTT

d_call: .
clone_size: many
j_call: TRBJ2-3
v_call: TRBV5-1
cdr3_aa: CASAGQIKPSSTDTQYF
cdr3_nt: TGCGCCAGCGCCGGACAGATTAAGCCGTCTAGCACAGATACGCAGTATTTT

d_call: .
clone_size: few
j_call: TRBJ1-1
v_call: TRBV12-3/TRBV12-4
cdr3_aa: CASSLEAAGREAFF
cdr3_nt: TGTGCCAGCAGTTTAGAGGCGGCCGGTCGGGAAGCTTTCTTT

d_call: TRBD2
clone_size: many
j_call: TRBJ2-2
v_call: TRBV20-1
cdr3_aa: CSAIAGTSGSGELFF
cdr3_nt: TGCAGTGCTATAGCCGGGACTAGCGGGAGCGGGGAGCTGTTTTTT

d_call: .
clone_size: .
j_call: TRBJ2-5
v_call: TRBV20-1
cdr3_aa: CSARDRVEETQYF
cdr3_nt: TGCAGTGCTAGAGACAGGGTAGAGGAGACCCAGTACTTC

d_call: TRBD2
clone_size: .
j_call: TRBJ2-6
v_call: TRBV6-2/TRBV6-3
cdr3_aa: CASSYGGVGANVLTF
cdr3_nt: TGTGCCAGCAGTTATGGGGGGGTTGGGGCCAACGTCCTGACTTTC

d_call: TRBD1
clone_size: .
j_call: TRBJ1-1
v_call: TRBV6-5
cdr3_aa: CASSYSRTGANTEAFF
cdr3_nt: TGTGCCAGCAGTTACTCCCGGACAGGGGCGAACACTGAAGCTTTCTTT

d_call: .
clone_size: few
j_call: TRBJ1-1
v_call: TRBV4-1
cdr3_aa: CASSQDHRGVSTEAFF
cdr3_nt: TGCGCCAGCAGCCAAGATCATCGGGGGGTGTCCACTGAAGCTTTCTTT

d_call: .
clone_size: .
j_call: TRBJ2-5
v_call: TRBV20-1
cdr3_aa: CSAYLDRQETQYF
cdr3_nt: TGCAGTGCCTACCTAGACAGACAAGAGACCCAGTACTTC

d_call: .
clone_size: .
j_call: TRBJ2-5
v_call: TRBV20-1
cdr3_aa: CSARSIRGGETQYF
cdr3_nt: TGCAGTGCTCGATCGATCAGGGGTGGCGAGACCCAGTACTTC

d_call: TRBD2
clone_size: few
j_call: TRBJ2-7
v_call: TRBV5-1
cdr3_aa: CASSLRLAGGYEQYF
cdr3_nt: TGCGCCAGCAGCCTCCGACTAGCGGGAGGCTACGAGCAGTACTTC

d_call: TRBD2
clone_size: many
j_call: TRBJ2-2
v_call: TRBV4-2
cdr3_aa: CASSQELAGGRTGELFF
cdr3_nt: TGTGCCAGCAGCCAAGAACTAGCGGGAGGGCGGACCGGGGAGCTGTTTTTT

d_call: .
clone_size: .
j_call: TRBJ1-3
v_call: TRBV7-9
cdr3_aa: CASSLAGTLSGNTIYF
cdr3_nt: TGTGCCAGCAGCTTAGCGGGGACACTCTCTGGAAACACCATATATTTT

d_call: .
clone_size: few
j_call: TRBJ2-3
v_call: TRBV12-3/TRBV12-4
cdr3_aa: CASSHGKPLGATDTQYF
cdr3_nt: TGTGCCAGCAGCCACGGGAAGCCCCTTGGGGCCACAGATACGCAGTATTTT

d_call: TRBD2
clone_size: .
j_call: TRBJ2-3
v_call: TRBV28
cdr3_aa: CASIRRWGGDTQYF
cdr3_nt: TGTGCCAGCATCCGACGGTGGGGGGGAGATACGCAGTATTTT

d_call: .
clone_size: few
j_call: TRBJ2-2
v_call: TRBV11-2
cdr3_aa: CASTIIRWGATNTGELFF
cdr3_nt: TGTGCCAGCACTATAATTCGTTGGGGCGCCACGAACACCGGGGAGCTGTTTTTT

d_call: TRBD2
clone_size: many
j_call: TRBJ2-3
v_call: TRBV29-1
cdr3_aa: CSGTRNSDTQYF
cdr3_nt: TGCAGCGGGACTAGGAACTCAGATACGCAGTATTTT

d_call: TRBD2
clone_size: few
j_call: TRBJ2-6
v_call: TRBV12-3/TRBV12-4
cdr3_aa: CASSFLAGPSGANVLTF
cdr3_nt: TGTGCCAGCAGTTTCCTAGCGGGTCCCTCTGGGGCCAACGTCCTGACTTTC

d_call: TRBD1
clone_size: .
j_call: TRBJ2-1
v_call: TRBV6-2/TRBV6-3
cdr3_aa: CASSSTQGVSSYNEQFF
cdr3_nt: TGTGCCAGCAGTTCCACCCAGGGGGTTAGCTCCTACAATGAGCAGTTCTTC

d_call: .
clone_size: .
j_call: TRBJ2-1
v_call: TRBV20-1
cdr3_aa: CSARRKKAADGYNEQFF
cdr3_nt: TGCAGTGCTAGAAGGAAAAAGGCAGCGGACGGGTACAATGAGCAGTTCTTC

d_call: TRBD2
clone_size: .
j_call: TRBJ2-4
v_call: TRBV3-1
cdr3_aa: CASSPLGTSEANIQYF
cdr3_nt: TGTGCCAGCAGCCCTTTAGGAACTAGCGAGGCAAACATTCAGTACTTC

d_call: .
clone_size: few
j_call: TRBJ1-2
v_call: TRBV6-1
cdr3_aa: CASSPTGVYGYTF
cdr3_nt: TGTGCCAGCAGTCCAACTGGAGTCTATGGCTACACCTTC

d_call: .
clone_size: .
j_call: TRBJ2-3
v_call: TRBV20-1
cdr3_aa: CSARVPGGRDPRSDTQYF
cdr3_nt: TGCAGTGCTAGAGTTCCCGGCGGGCGGGACCCTCGATCAGATACGCAGTATTTT

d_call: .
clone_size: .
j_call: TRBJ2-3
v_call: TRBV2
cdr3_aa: CASSESTGLDTQYF
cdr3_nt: TGTGCCAGCAGTGAAAGTACAGGTCTAGATACGCAGTATTTT

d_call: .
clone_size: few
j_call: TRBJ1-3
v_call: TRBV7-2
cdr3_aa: CASSLGSPVLSGNTIYF
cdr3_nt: TGTGCCAGCAGCTTAGGGAGTCCAGTGCTCTCTGGAAACACCATATATTTT

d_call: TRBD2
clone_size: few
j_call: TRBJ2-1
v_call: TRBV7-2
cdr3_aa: CASSPTSGATYNEQFF
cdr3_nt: TGTGCCAGCAGCCCTACTAGCGGTGCTACCTACAATGAGCAGTTCTTC

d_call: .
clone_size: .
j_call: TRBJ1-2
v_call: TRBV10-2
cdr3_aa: CATLPGTTGYGYTF
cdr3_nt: TGCGCCACCCTCCCCGGGACCACAGGGTATGGCTACACCTTC

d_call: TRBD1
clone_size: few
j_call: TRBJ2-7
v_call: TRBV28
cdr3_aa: CASSSGPGQIYEQYF
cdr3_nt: TGTGCCAGCAGTTCAGGACCGGGACAGATCTACGAGCAGTACTTC

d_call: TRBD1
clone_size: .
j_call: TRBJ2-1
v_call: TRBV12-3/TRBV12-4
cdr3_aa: CASRQGLRVNEQFF
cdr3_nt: TGTGCCAGCCGACAGGGGCTCAGGGTCAATGAGCAGTTCTTC

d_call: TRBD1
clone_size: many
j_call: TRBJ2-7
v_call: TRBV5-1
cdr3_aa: CASSARQGPDGEQYF
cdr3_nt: TGCGCCAGCAGCGCGAGACAGGGTCCCGATGGGGAGCAGTACTTC

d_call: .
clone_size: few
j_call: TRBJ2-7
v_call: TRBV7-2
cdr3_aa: CASSSDLVGGEQYF
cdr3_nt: TGTGCCAGCAGCTCAGACCTGGTTGGCGGCGAGCAGTACTTC

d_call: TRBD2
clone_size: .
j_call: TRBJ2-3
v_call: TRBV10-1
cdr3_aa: CASSDLSGGAGTDTQYF
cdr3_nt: TGCGCCAGCAGTGACTTGAGCGGGGGGGCCGGCACAGATACGCAGTATTTT

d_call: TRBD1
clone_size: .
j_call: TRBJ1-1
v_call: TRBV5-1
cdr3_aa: CASSWALGTGVPEAFF
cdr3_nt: TGCGCCAGCAGCTGGGCCCTGGGGACAGGGGTGCCTGAAGCTTTCTTT

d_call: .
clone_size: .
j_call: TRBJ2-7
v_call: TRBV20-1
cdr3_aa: CSASPRSNYEQYF
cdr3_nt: TGCAGTGCTAGCCCCCGCAGTAACTACGAGCAGTACTTC

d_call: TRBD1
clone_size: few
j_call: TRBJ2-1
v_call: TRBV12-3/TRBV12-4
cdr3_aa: CASSLRQGERKNEQFF
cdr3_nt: TGTGCCAGCAGTCTCCGACAGGGGGAAAGAAAAAATGAGCAGTTCTTC

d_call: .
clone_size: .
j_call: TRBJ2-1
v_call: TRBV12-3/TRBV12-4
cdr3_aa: CASITSSYNEQFF
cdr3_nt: TGTGCCAGCATAACGAGCTCCTACAATGAGCAGTTCTTC

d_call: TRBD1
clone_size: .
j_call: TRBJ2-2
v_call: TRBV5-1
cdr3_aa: CASSNGDRGRLADTGELFF
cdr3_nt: TGCGCCAGCAGCAACGGGGACAGGGGCAGGCTAGCGGACACCGGGGAGCTGTTTTTT

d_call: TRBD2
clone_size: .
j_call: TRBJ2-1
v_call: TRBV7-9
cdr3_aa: CASLLLAGGSYNEQFF
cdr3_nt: TGTGCCAGTCTACTCTTAGCGGGGGGGTCCTACAATGAGCAGTTCTTC

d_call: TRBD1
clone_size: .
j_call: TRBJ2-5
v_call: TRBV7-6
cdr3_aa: CASSRRTGPETQYF
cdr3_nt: TGTGCCAGCAGCAGAAGGACAGGGCCAGAGACCCAGTACTTC

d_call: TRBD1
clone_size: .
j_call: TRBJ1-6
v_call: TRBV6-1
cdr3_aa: CASSPRTGGPNSPLHF
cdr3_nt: TGTGCCAGCAGTCCTCGGACAGGGGGCCCCAATTCACCCCTCCACTTT

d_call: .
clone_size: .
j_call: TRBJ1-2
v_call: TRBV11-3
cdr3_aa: CASSFRGFGGYTF
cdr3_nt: TGTGCCAGCAGCTTTCGGGGATTTGGAGGCTACACCTTC

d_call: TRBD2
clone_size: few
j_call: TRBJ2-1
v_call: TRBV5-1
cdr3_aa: CASSPTSGGYEQFF
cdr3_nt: TGCGCCAGCAGCCCGACTAGCGGGGGTTATGAGCAGTTCTTC

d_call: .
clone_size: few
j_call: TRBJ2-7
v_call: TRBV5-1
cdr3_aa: CASSPGGPPSYEQYF
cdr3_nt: TGCGCCAGCAGCCCCGGGGGGCCCCCGTCCTACGAGCAGTACTTC